The 10 T cell receptor beta chains below were found in one sample sequenced in a study of PD-1 blockade in mismatch repair-deficient tumors. Only in-frame clones appear in the TCRdb table, and some are missing; sequencing was by immunoSEQ multiplex PCR. Of roughly 9,000 clones listed, around 85% are singletons. Sequenced material: PBMCs, taken approximately 48 weeks after starting pembrolizumab. Receptor source: an adult with mismatch repair-deficient cancer.

The chain couples TRBV5-1 to TRBJ2-2; a weak D match, TRBD1 (7 bases). Trimming pared 4 bases from V and 6 bases from J, leaving 19 bases between. This CDR3 is 16 amino acids long. Per germline, CDR1 SGHRS and CDR2 YFSETQ. DNA of the CDR3: TGCGCCAGCAGCCACGCGGGACAGTCGTACCCCGGGGAGCTGTTTTTT. The encoded protein is CASSHAGQSYPGELFF.

The chain links TRBV18 to TRBJ2-1, with D perhaps matching TRBD2 (6 bases). Germline V gene sequence: CDR1 KGHSH, CDR2 LQKENI. The CDR3 runs to 15 residues. V dropped 3 bases and J dropped 8 bases, with 17 bases sitting between them. Here the CDR3 reads CASSPPQGGWDEQFF. The CDR3 coding sequence is TGTGCCAGCTCACCGCCGCAGGGAGGTTGGGATGAGCAGTTCTTC.

The CDR3 DNA reads TGTGCCAGCAGTGAAGCGCGAGGGCCTAACTATGGCTACACCTTC. Protein product: CASSEARGPNYGYTF. V usage is TRBV2 and J usage is TRBJ1-2; D gene ambiguous. V was shortened by 0 bases and J by 0 bases, with 8 bases between the two germline ends. Germline V gene sequence: CDR1 SNHLY, CDR2 FYNNEI. The CDR3 has 15 residues.

J is TRBJ1-2 and V is TRBV29-1; 9 nucleotides agree with TRBD1. The V gene end was trimmed by 7 bases and the J gene end by 4 bases; junction bases not matched to a gene: 10. The CDR3 extends over 14 amino acids. Germline-derived CDR1 and CDR2 are SQVTM and ANQGSEA. The CDR3 nucleotides read TGCAGCGCTCTACGACAGGGGGGGATCTATGGCTACACCTTC. It encodes CSALRQGGIYGYTF.

The chain couples TRBV5-4 to TRBJ2-7; TRBD2 might be the D (5 bases). V dropped 0 bases and J dropped 10 bases, with 11 bases sitting between them. The CDR3 sequence is 12 residues long. In germline, CDR1 is SGHNT, CDR2 YYREEE (reference sequence). Here the CDR3 reads CASSLEFGVQYF. CDR3 bases: TGTGCCAGCAGCTTGGAATTCGGGGTCCAGTACTTC. The full variable domain, its missing parts supplied by reference TRBV5-4 and TRBJ2-7, is ETGVTQSPTHLIKTRGQQVTLRCSSQSGHNTVSWYQQALGQGPQFIFQYYREEENGRGNFPPRFSGLQFPNYSSELNVNALELDDSALYLCASSLEFGVQYFGPGTRLTVT.

This clone appeared a single time. The chain has TRBV6-5 and TRBJ1-1, with D maybe TRBD1 (6 bases). This CDR3 has 13 residues. V gave up 5 bases and J gave up 3 bases, with 10 bases separating them. Per the germline V gene, CDR1 is MNHEY and CDR2 is SVGAGI. Written as DNA, the CDR3 is TGTGCCAGCAGTCAAGGGGGATACACTGAAGCTTTCTTT. Translation: CASSQGGYTEAFF.

The chain has TRBV6-1 and TRBJ2-3, with 11 bases matching TRBD2. The junction had 5 bases not matched to a gene; V was cut back by 7 bases and J by 2 bases. The CDR3 has 15 residues. Germline assignment: CDR1 MNHNS and CDR2 SASEGT. CDR3 nucleotides: TGTGCCAGCAAGGAGACTAGCGGGATCACAGATACGCAGTATTTT. It is translated as CASKETSGITDTQYF.

This clone has only one observation. This chain uses TRBV28 with TRBJ1-5; 7 nucleotides line up with TRBD1. Germline trimming cut 4 bases from V and 3 bases from J; bases unmatched to any gene: 12. CDR1 is MDHEN, CDR2 SYDVKM, per germline. The CDR3 sequence is 17 residues long. CDR3 amino acids: CASSSPPGTAFNQPQHF. The DNA for the CDR3 is TGTGCCAGCAGTTCGCCCCCCGGGACAGCCTTCAATCAGCCCCAGCATTTT.

CDR3: CASSLTSQGSEKLFF. CDR3 DNA: TGCGCCAGCAGCTTGACGTCGCAGGGGAGTGAAAAACTGTTTTTT. The chain joins TRBV5-1 to TRBJ1-4, with D possibly being TRBD1 (6 bases). The CDR3 length is 15 residues. Trimming removed 1 base from V and 7 bases from J, with 14 bases in between. The germline V gene encodes CDR1 SGHRS and CDR2 YFSETQ. Full variable domain (outside the CDR3, taken from reference TRBV5-1 and TRBJ1-4): KAGVTQTPRYLIKTRGQQVTLSCSPISGHRSVSWYQQTPGQGLQFLFEYFSETQRNKGNFPGRFSGRQFSNSRSEMNVSTLELGDSALYLCASSLTSQGSEKLFFGSGTQLSVL.

The chain links TRBV4-2 to TRBJ1-1; the D gene is possibly TRBD1 (5 bases). The CDR3 is 13 residues long. With 5 bases removed from V and 5 bases from J, the gap between germline ends came to 12 bases. Germline V lookup: CDR1 LGHNA, CDR2 YNFKEQ. In nucleotides, the CDR3 is TGTGCCAGCAGCGCGGGGGATTTGACTGAAGCTTTCTTT. It translates to CASSAGDLTEAFF.